This TCR beta chain comes out of a study of control samples from healthy donors and cancer patients. Here immunoSEQ multiplex PCR was the method, and the copy in TCRdb shows in-frame clones only, minus some. The sample consists of some 140,000 clones, less than 90% of them appearing once. Germline loops: CDR1 SNHLY, CDR2 FYNNEI. CDR3 size: 15 residues. V lost 1 base and J 6 bases, leaving 15 bases between the germline ends. This chain connects TRBV2 to TRBJ1-2; tentative D call: TRBD1 (5 bases). The clonotype comes from a woman in her twenties or thirties in good health. Sequenced input: blood. DNA of the CDR3: TGTGCCAGCAGTGAAGGAATGGGGGTAGCGGATGGCTACACCTTC. It specifies CASSEGMGVADGYTF.